The clone carrying this T cell receptor beta chain was observed a few times. No antigen is known for it. Documented time point: persistent/refractory GD, antithyroid drugs over 5 years with positive TRAb. Preparation of the TCR library used RNA extracted from PBMCs. Roughly 10 milliliters of peripheral blood were taken and placed in EDTA tubes. The germline V gene has CDR1 DFQATT and CDR2 SNEGSKA (reference sequence). Trimming pared 6 bases from V and 2 bases from J, leaving 12 bases between. This CDR3 has 13 amino acids. This entry comes from a study of regulatory T cells in long-lasting Graves disease. Whole-study findings and limits: Graves' patients with persistent disease showed TCR diversity lower than patients newly diagnosed. Favoring TRBV28, TRBJ1-2 and TRBJ2-5 was a feature seen in persistent disease.

According to the study, TCR beta libraries were built with iRepertoire HTBI primers and CDR3-region Arm-PCR. A single record per CDR3 protein comes from TCRdb applying MiXCR to the multiplex PCR reads. The sample yields about 290,000 distinct CDR3 sequences, approximately 20% seen once. The material sequenced was peripheral blood mononuclear cells (PBMCs), taken when the disease was refractory, from a patient treated with antithyroid drugs. The source of this sequence is a female donor with Graves disease. The J gene is TRBJ2-3, the V gene TRBV20-1, with D tentatively TRBD1 or TRBD2 (5 bases each). CDR3 in amino acids: CSAGDGPTDTQYF. The DNA of the CDR3 is TGCAGTGCAGGGGACGGACCCACAGATACGCAGTATTTT.